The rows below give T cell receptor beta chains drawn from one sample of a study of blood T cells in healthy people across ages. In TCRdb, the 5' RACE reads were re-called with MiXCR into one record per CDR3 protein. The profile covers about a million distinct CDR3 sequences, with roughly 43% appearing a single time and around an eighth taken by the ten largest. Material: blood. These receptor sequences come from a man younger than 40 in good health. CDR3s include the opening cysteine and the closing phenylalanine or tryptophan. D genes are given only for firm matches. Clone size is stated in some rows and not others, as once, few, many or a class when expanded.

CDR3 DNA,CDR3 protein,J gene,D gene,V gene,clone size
TGCGCCAGCAGCGAGGGACAGGGTGCAGATACGCAGTATTTT,CASSEGQGADTQYF,TRBJ2-3,TRBD1,TRBV5-1,NA
TGTGCCAGCACCCGAGCCCCCGGCAATCAGCCCCAGCATTTT,CASTRAPGNQPQHF,TRBJ1-5,NA,TRBV27,NA
TGTGCCAGCTCGCCGGGACCCCAAGGGAACGAGCAGTACTTC,CASSPGPQGNEQYF,TRBJ2-7,NA,TRBV18,NA
TGTGCCAGCAGCTTGAGGCACCGGGACAAGAACACTGAAGCTTTCTTT,CASSLRHRDKNTEAFF,TRBJ1-1,NA,TRBV11-2,NA
TGTGCCAGCAGTGACGGTAGGGTTCCACAAGAGACCCAGTACTTC,CASSDGRVPQETQYF,TRBJ2-5,NA,TRBV6-1,NA
TGTGCCAGCAGCCAAGACCCAAGCGGTCAGCCCCAGCATTTT,CASSQDPSGQPQHF,TRBJ1-5,NA,TRBV3-1,NA
TGTGCCAGCAGTGAAGAACAGGGAGGTCAGCCCCAGCATTTT,CASSEEQGGQPQHF,TRBJ1-5,NA,TRBV6-1,NA
TGCAGCGTTGCCCTAGCGGGCCGCAATGAGCAGTTCTTC,CSVALAGRNEQFF,TRBJ2-1,TRBD2,TRBV29-1,few
TGTGCCAGCAGCCAAGCTGACAGGGTGGTGGAGGCTTTCTTT,CASSQADRVVEAFF,TRBJ1-1,TRBD1,TRBV3-1,few
TGTGCCAGCAGCCCCCGGGACTATCCCCCGGATGAGCAGTTCTTC,CASSPRDYPPDEQFF,TRBJ2-1,TRBD2,TRBV7-2,NA
TGTGCCAGCAGTGAAGAAAGCAATCAGCCCCAGCATTTT,CASSEESNQPQHF,TRBJ1-5,NA,TRBV2,many
TGCGCCAGCAGCCAGACTTTTGCGGCAACAGATACGCAGTATTTT,CASSQTFAATDTQYF,TRBJ2-3,NA,TRBV4-1,few
TGTGCCAGCAGCCCCAACGACAGTCCCCCTGAAGCTTTCTTT,CASSPNDSPPEAFF,TRBJ1-1,NA,TRBV4-2,NA
TGCGCCAGCAGCCAAGGGGGACAGAGCACAGATACGCAGTATTTT,CASSQGGQSTDTQYF,TRBJ2-3,TRBD1,TRBV4-3,NA
TGTGCCAGCAAGGGACAGGGGGCAGTGGAGACCCAGTACTTC,CASKGQGAVETQYF,TRBJ2-5,TRBD1,TRBV25-1,few
TGCAGCGTCCAGCCTACGACAGGGTACTATGGCTACACCTTC,CSVQPTTGYYGYTF,TRBJ1-2,TRBD1,TRBV29-1,NA
TGTGCCAGCAGCTTCGGTGGGGACGCAGATACGCAGTATTTT,CASSFGGDADTQYF,TRBJ2-3,NA,TRBV7-9,NA
TGCAGTGCTAGAGACGTAAATGAGCAGTTCTTC,CSARDVNEQFF,TRBJ2-1,NA,TRBV20-1,NA
TGCAGTGCTAGAGAACCCGGGGGGCTTAGCAATCAGCCCCAGCATTTT,CSAREPGGLSNQPQHF,TRBJ1-5,NA,TRBV20-1,NA
TGTGCCAGCAGTTACCCCGGTTTGGGGGCCAACGTCCTGACTTTC,CASSYPGLGANVLTF,TRBJ2-6,NA,TRBV6-2/TRBV6-3,NA
TGTGCCAGCAGCTACCTCCGGACTAGCGTGATCACAGATACGCAGTATTTT,CASSYLRTSVITDTQYF,TRBJ2-3,TRBD2,TRBV27,NA
TGTGCCAGCAGCTTAGATACGGGTCAGCCCCAGCATTTT,CASSLDTGQPQHF,TRBJ1-5,NA,TRBV11-2,NA
TGTGCCACCAGTGATTCGGTCCTATCTGGGGCCAACGTCCTGACTTTC,CATSDSVLSGANVLTF,TRBJ2-6,NA,TRBV24-1,few
TGTGCCATCAGTGAAGGGGGGCTAGCCAAAAACATTCAGTACTTC,CAISEGGLAKNIQYF,TRBJ2-4,NA,TRBV10-3,many
TGTGCCAGCAGCTCGGGGGCGAACACTGAAGCTTTCTTT,CASSSGANTEAFF,TRBJ1-1,NA,TRBV7-2,few
TGCGCCAGCAGTGATGGGGGGCTAAGCTCTGGGGCCAACGTCCTGACTTTC,CASSDGGLSSGANVLTF,TRBJ2-6,NA,TRBV4-1,NA
TGCGCCAGCAGCAAAGGAGGGGCTAGCACAGATACGCAGTATTTT,CASSKGGASTDTQYF,TRBJ2-3,NA,TRBV4-3,few
TGTGCCAGCAGTTACCAAGAGAGCAATCAGCCCCAGCATTTT,CASSYQESNQPQHF,TRBJ1-5,NA,TRBV12-3/TRBV12-4,few
TGTGCCAGCAGCTCCGACCCAGGGGGTGCTAGCACAGATACGCAGTATTTT,CASSSDPGGASTDTQYF,TRBJ2-3,TRBD1,TRBV7-2,NA
TGTGCCAGCAGTTTTATAGGCAGTGGGGACCAAGAGACCCAGTACTTC,CASSFIGSGDQETQYF,TRBJ2-5,NA,TRBV27,few
TGCAGTGCCTCCGCCGGTGGCTCCTACGAGCAGTACTTC,CSASAGGSYEQYF,TRBJ2-7,NA,TRBV20-1,NA
TGTGCCAGCAGTTCGATAGACCAGAGCTCCTACAATGAGCAGTTCTTC,CASSSIDQSSYNEQFF,TRBJ2-1,NA,TRBV27,NA
TGTACCAGCAGCACCGGACAAGTCATGTGGACCCAGTACTTC,CTSSTGQVMWTQYF,TRBJ2-5,NA,TRBV11-3,once
TGTGCCAGCCGGGGCCCAGGGAGTTTTCCCCAGCCCCAGCATTTT,CASRGPGSFPQPQHF,TRBJ1-5,NA,TRBV25-1,NA
TGTGCCAGCAGCTTAGTAGGGTACAATGAGCAGTTCTTC,CASSLVGYNEQFF,TRBJ2-1,NA,TRBV11-2,many
TGTGCCAGCAGTGTCACAGGGGTGGGAGATACGCAGTATTTT,CASSVTGVGDTQYF,TRBJ2-3,TRBD1,TRBV6-1,NA
TGCAGTGCTAGCGATGAGGGACTAGCGGGTACAGATACGCAGTATTTT,CSASDEGLAGTDTQYF,TRBJ2-3,TRBD2,TRBV20-1,NA
TGTGCCAGCAGTTTCCCCGGGTCGACCTACGAGCAGTACTTC,CASSFPGSTYEQYF,TRBJ2-7,NA,TRBV28,few
TGCGCCAGCAGCCAAGGGCAGGGGGTCAGGCAAGAGACCCAGTACTTC,CASSQGQGVRQETQYF,TRBJ2-5,TRBD1,TRBV4-1,few
TGCAGTGCTAGAGATCACAGGGGTAGGGAAGCTTTCTTT,CSARDHRGREAFF,TRBJ1-1,TRBD1,TRBV20-1,NA
TGTGCCAGCAGCGCCGACAGAACTAATGAAAAACTGTTTTTT,CASSADRTNEKLFF,TRBJ1-4,NA,TRBV7-9,NA
TGCAGCGTGGACAGGGGGCGCGGGAACACTGAAGCTTTCTTT,CSVDRGRGNTEAFF,TRBJ1-1,TRBD1,TRBV29-1,NA
TGCAGTGCTATTTCTAGCGGGGGACCGGGTAGTAGCACAGATACGCAGTATTTT,CSAISSGGPGSSTDTQYF,TRBJ2-3,TRBD2,TRBV20-1,NA
TGTACCAGTAGTAGGCAGCCGGAGGTGAACGAGCAGTACTTC,CTSSRQPEVNEQYF,TRBJ2-7,NA,TRBV19,NA
TGTGCCAGCAGCTTAGGTCAAGCGGGGTACACAGATACGCAGTATTTT,CASSLGQAGYTDTQYF,TRBJ2-3,TRBD2,TRBV5-5,few
TGTGCCAGCTCACCTATGCAGGGGAACACTGAAGCTTTCTTT,CASSPMQGNTEAFF,TRBJ1-1,NA,TRBV18,NA
TGCAGCGTTGAAGGGGCGGTCTACGAGCAGTACTTC,CSVEGAVYEQYF,TRBJ2-7,NA,TRBV29-1,NA
TGTGCCAGCAGTTTGGGGACGAACTATGGCTACACCTTC,CASSLGTNYGYTF,TRBJ1-2,NA,TRBV12-3/TRBV12-4,many
TGTGCCAGCGGTCTCCTACCGGGGAGAGAGACCCAGTACTTC,CASGLLPGRETQYF,TRBJ2-5,NA,TRBV12-3/TRBV12-4,NA
TGCGCCAACAGCTTTAGCGGGCAAGAGACCCAGTACTTC,CANSFSGQETQYF,TRBJ2-5,TRBD2,TRBV5-1,once
TGTGCCAGCAGTAGCCTTGACAGGAATAATTCACCCCTCCACTTT,CASSSLDRNNSPLHF,TRBJ1-6,NA,TRBV25-1,few
TGTGCCAGTAAACAGTGGAGCCGTCAGCCCCAGCATTTT,CASKQWSRQPQHF,TRBJ1-5,NA,TRBV2,few
TGCAGTGCTAGCGGGGGGCTCGGCTATGGCTACACCTTC,CSASGGLGYGYTF,TRBJ1-2,NA,TRBV20-1,many
TGTGCCAGCAGTGTTGCTCAGCCCCAGCATTTT,CASSVAQPQHF,TRBJ1-5,NA,TRBV2,NA
TGTGCCAGCAGCTCGGAAGGCAATACGCAGTATTTT,CASSSEGNTQYF,TRBJ2-3,NA,TRBV3-1,many
TGCAGCGTTGAGGGACATTACAATGAGCAGTTCTTC,CSVEGHYNEQFF,TRBJ2-1,NA,TRBV29-1,many
TGTGCCAGCAGTTACTCGATCCTCTCCAGGGCCTCTAACTATGGCTACACCTTC,CASSYSILSRASNYGYTF,TRBJ1-2,NA,TRBV6-5,NA
TGTGCCAGCAGCTTACCGTGGTTAAGTACTGGCTACACCTTC,CASSLPWLSTGYTF,TRBJ1-2,NA,TRBV7-9,many
TGTGCCAGCAGCCGCGGGACTCTCTACGAGCAGTACTTC,CASSRGTLYEQYF,TRBJ2-7,NA,TRBV12-3/TRBV12-4,NA